The TCR beta chain under discussion was sequenced for a study of T cell responses to AZD1222 COVID-19 vaccine. Study-wide results and limits: Reportedly, nearly half of unique spike TCRs recognized epitopes outside B.1.351/B.1.1.7 mutations. Repertoires were sampled only after the peak T cell response. Clonal diversity was possibly underestimated, and white British individuals and females predominated among donors.

Profiled with immunoSEQ multiplex PCR; TCRdb holds only in-frame clones, not every one. The sample records some 110,000 clones, roughly 88% being singletons. CDR1 MNHEY and CDR2 SVGAGI come from the germline V gene. CDR3 length: 14 residues. Deletions cut 2 bases from V and 5 bases from J, with 12 bases between. This clone was observed a single time. Its antigen is unidentified. The specimen comprised peripheral blood, sampled 28 days after the second AZD1222 dose. The chain combines TRBV6-5 with TRBJ1-1; D perhaps matches TRBD1 (5 bases). The sequence came from an adult who received the AZD1222 COVID-19 vaccine. CDR3 DNA: TGTGCCAGCAGTTACATCTGGGGCCGGACTGAAGCTTTCTTT. It translates to CASSYIWGRTEAFF.